This TCR beta chain derives from a study of Ad26.COV2.S vaccination and SARS-CoV-2 variants. Study as a whole: The donor participated in the COV1001 trial, in its Ad26.COV2.S arm.

Germline-derived CDR1 and CDR2 are MGHRA and YSYEKL. Trimming took 5 bases from V and 5 from J, leaving 10 bases between them. CDR3 length: 13 amino acids. The assay was immunoSEQ multiplex PCR, and TCRdb's table has in-frame clones only and misses some. The table records around 250,000 clones, approximately 88% of them present only once. This sample's treatment: approximately 18 received Ad26.COV2.S at low or high dose, single or two shots; 5 received placebo; per-sample allocation not given. Sampling took place 63 days after the first vaccine or placebo injection. This receptor was obtained from a person aged 18-60 years who received the Ad26.COV2.S COVID-19 vaccine or a placebo. The chain links TRBV4-1 to TRBJ1-5; tentatively, D is TRBD1 (5 bases). The material sequenced was peripheral blood, taken in a trial of Ad26.COV2.S vaccine versus placebo. In nucleotides, the CDR3 is TGCGCCAGCAGCTTGGAGGGGCATCAGCCCCAGCATTTT. It translates to CASSLEGHQPQHF.